The subject of this entry is one T cell receptor (beta chain). These data are taken from a study of blood T cell repertoires in COVID-19. The repertoire was sequenced with immunoSEQ multiplex PCR; TCRdb's copy has only in-frame clones and lacks some. The sample records about 150,000 clones, 80% being singletons. The sequence was obtained from a man in his 60s with acute or convalescent COVID-19. Sequenced material: peripheral blood.

CDR3 residues: CASSLADREVDTQYF. The CDR3 DNA reads TGTGCCAGCAGCTTAGCTGACAGGGAGGTAGATACGCAGTATTTT. The chain recombines TRBV11-2 with TRBJ2-3; perhaps TRBD1 as D (7 bases). V gave up 1 base and J gave up 5 bases, with 13 bases separating them. The germline V gene encodes CDR1 SGHAT and CDR2 FQNNGV. CDR3 length: 15 amino acids.